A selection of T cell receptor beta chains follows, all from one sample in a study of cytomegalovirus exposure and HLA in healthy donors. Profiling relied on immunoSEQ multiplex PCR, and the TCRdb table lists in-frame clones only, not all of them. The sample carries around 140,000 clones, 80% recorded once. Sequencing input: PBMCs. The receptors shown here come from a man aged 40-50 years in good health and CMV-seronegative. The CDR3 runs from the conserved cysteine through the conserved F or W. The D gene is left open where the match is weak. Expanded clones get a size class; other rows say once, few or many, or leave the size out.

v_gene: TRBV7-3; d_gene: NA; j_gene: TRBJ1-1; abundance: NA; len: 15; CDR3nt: TGTGCCAGCAGCTTAACGCCGACAGGGAACACTGAAGCTTTCTTT; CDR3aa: CASSLTPTGNTEAFF
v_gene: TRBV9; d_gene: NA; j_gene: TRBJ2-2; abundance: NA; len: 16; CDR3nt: TGTGCCAGCAGCGTAAAAGGCCAGGCGAGCACCGGGGAGCTGTTTTTT; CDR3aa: CASSVKGQASTGELFF
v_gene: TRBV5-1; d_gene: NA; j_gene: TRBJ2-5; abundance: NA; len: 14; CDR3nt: TGCGTCTGTACACGACGGGCCCGGAGGGAGACCCAGTACTTC; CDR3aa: CVCTRRARRETQYF
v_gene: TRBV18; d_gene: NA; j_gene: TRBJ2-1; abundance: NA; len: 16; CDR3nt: TGTGCCAGCTCACCACGGGCGGGGTGGCCCTACAATGAGCAGTTCTTC; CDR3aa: CASSPRAGWPYNEQFF
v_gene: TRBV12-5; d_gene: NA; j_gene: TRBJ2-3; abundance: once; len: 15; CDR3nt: TGTGCTAGTGGTTTAGGCGGGACTCGGCTGGGTACGCAGTATTTT; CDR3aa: CASGLGGTRLGTQYF
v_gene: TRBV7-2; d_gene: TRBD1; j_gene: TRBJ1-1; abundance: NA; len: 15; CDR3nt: TGTGCCAGCAGCCTACAGGGGGGGATGTCCACTGAAGCTTTCTTT; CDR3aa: CASSLQGGMSTEAFF
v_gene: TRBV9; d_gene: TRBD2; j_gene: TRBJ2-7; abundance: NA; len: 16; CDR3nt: TGTGCCAGCAGCACCGGGACTAGCGGGGGACTTTACGAGCAGTACTTC; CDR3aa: CASSTGTSGGLYEQYF
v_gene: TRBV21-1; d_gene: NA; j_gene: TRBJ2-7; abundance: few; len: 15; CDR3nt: TGTGCCAGCAGCAAAGAGGACAGTGTGACCTACGAGCAGTACTTC; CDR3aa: CASSKEDSVTYEQYF
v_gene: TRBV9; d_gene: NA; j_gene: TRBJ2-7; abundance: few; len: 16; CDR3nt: TGTGCCAGCAGCCCCCAAGGGGCGGGACGGTCATTCGAGCAGTACTTC; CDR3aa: CASSPQGAGRSFEQYF
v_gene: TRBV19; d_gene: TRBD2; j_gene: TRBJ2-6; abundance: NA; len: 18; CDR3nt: TGTGCCAGTAGTCTAGCGGGGGGCATCCACTCTGGGGCCAACGTCCTGACTTTC; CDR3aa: CASSLAGGIHSGANVLTF
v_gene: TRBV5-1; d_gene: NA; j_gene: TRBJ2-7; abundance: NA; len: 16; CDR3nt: TGCGCCAGCAGCTTGGGGGCCAGACAGTTCTCCTACGAGCAGTACTTC; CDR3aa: CASSLGARQFSYEQYF
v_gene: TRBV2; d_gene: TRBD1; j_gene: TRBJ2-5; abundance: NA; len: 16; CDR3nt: TGTGCCAGCAGGTGGGACAGGGGGCTCACGGAAGAGACCCAGTACTTC; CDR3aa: CASRWDRGLTEETQYF
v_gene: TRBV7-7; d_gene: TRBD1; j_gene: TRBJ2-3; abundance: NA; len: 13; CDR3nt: TGTGCCAGCAGCCAACAGGGGGCAGATACGCAGTATTTT; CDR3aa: CASSQQGADTQYF
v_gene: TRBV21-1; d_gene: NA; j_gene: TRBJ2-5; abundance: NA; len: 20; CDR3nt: TGTGCCAGCAGCTCGTACCCCGGGACTAGCGGGGGGCCCCACCAAGAGACCCAGTACTTC; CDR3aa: CASSSYPGTSGGPHQETQYF
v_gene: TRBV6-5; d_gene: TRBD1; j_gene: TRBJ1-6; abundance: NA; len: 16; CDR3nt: TGTGCCAGCAGTTACGGGACAGGGGGAGTAGGTTCACCCCTCCACTTT; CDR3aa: CASSYGTGGVGSPLHF
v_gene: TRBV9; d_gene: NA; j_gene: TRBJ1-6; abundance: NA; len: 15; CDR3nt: TGTGCCAGCAGCGCGAATGGACAGCCTAGCTCACCCCTCCACTTT; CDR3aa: CASSANGQPSSPLHF
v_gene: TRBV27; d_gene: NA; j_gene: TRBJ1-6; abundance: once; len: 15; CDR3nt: TGTGCCAGCAGCGACTACGGGAACAGTAATTCACCCCTCCACTTT; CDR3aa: CASSDYGNSNSPLHF
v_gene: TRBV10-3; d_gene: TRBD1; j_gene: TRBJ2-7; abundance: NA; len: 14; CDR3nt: TGTGCCATCAGTGACCCGGGACAGTCCTACGAGCAGTACTTC; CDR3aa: CAISDPGQSYEQYF
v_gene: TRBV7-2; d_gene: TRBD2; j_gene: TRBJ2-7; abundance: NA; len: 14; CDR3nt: TGTGCCAGCAGCCTGGGGGGGGTTTCCTACGAGCAGTACTTC; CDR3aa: CASSLGGVSYEQYF
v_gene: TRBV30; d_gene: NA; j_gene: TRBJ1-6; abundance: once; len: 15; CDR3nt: TGTGCCTCCCCGCGGGGGCAGCTCCAGGAGTCACCCCTCCACTTT; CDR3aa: CASPRGQLQESPLHF
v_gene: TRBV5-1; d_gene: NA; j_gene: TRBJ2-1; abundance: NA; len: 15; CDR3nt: TGCGCCAGCAGTAAAGAAATGGGGGGTATCTATGAGCAGTTCTTC; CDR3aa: CASSKEMGGIYEQFF
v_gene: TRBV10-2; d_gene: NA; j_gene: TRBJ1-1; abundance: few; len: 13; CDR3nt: TGCGCCAGCAGTGGTGCGGGGGGGACTGAAGCTTTCTTT; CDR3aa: CASSGAGGTEAFF
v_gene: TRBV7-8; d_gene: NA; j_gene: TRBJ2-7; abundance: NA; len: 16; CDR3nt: TGTGCCAGCAGCCTGCCTACAGGGTCCAAAAGGTACGAGCAGTACTTC; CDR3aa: CASSLPTGSKRYEQYF
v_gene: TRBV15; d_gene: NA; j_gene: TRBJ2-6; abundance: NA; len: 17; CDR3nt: TGTGCCACCAGAAAGGGGGGGGCTGTGACTGGGGCCAACGTCCTGACTTTC; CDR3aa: CATRKGGAVTGANVLTF
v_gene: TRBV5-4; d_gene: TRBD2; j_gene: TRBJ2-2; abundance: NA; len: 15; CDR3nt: TGTGCCAGCAGCTTAAGCGGGGGGGCGGCCGGGGAGCTGTTTTTT; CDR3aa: CASSLSGGAAGELFF
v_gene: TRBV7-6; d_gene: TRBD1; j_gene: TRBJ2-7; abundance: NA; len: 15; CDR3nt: TGTGCCAGCAGCCCGGGACAGGGGGCCCCCTACGAGCAGTACTTC; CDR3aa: CASSPGQGAPYEQYF
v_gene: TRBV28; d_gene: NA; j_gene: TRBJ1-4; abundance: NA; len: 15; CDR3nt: TGTGCCAGCAGTTTCTACCAGGGTACTAATGAAAAACTGTTTTTT; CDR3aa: CASSFYQGTNEKLFF
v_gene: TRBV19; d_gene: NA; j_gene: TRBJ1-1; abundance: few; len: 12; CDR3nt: TGTGCCAGTAGTACCAGGGGTTCTGAAGCTTTCTTT; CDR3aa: CASSTRGSEAFF
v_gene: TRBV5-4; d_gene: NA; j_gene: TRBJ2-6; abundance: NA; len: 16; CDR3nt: TGTGCCAGCAGCTCCCCCGCAGGAAAGGGGGCCAACGTCCTGACTTTC; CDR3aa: CASSSPAGKGANVLTF
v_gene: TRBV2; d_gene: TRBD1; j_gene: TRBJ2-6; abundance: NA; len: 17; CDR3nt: TGTGCCAGCATAAGGGACAGCAACCGCTCTGGGGCCAACGTCCTGACTTTC; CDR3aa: CASIRDSNRSGANVLTF
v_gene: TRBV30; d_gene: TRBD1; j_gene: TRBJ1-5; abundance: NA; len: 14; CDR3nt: TGTGCCTGGAGTGAAGGGACAGGTTATCAGCCCCAGCATTTT; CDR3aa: CAWSEGTGYQPQHF
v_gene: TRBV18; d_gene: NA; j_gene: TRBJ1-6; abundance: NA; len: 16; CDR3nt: TGTGCCAGCTCACGGGGTGACAGAAACCCTAATTCACCCCTCCACTTT; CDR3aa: CASSRGDRNPNSPLHF
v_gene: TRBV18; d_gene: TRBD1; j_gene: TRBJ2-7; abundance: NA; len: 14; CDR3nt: TGTGCCAGCTCACCAGGGACAGGGGGCTACGAGCAGTACTTC; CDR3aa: CASSPGTGGYEQYF
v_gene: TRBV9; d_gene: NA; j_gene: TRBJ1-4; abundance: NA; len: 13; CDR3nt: TGTGCCAGCAGCGTAGCGGGGTTTGGAAAACTGTTTTTT; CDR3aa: CASSVAGFGKLFF
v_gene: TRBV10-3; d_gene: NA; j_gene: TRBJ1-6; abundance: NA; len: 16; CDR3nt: TGTGCCATCAGTGAGTCCGAGGGCGGAGCAAATTCACCCCTCCACTTT; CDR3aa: CAISESEGGANSPLHF
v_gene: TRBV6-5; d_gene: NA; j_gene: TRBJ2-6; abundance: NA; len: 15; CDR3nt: TGCGCCAGCAGCAACGGGGGCTCTGGGGCCAACGTCCTGACTTTC; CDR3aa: CASSNGGSGANVLTF
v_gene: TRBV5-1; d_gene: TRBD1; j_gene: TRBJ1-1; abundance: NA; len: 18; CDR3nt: TGCGCCAGCAGCGACGGGACAGGGGATTCGGGTTCGGTCACTGAAGCTTTCTTT; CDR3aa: CASSDGTGDSGSVTEAFF
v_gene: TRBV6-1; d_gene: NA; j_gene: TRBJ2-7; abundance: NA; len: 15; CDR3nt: TGTGCCAGCAGTGAAGTAGGGGGACGCCTTTACGAGCAGTACTTC; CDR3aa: CASSEVGGRLYEQYF
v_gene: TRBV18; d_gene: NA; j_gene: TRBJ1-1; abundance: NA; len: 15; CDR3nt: TGTGCCAGCTCACTCCCACAGGGAATGAACACTGAAGCTTTCTTT; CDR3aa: CASSLPQGMNTEAFF
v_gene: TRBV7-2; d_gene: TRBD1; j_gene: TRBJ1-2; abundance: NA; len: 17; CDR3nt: TGTGCCAGCAGCTTTACCGGGACAGCCTCTCCTAACTATGGCTACACCTTC; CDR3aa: CASSFTGTASPNYGYTF